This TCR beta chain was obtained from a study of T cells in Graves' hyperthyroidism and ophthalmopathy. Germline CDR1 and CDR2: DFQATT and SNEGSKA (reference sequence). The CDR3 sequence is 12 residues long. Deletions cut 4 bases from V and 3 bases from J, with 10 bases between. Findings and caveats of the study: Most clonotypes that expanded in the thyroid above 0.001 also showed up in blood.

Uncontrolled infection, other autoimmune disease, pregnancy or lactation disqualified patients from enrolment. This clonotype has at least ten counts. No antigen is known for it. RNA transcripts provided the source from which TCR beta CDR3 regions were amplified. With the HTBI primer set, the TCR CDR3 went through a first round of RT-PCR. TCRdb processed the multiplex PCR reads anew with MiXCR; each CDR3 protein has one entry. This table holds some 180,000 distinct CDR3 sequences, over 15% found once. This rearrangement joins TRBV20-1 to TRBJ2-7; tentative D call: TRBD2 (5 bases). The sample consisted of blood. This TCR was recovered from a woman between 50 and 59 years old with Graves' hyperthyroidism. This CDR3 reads CSATPGNYEQYF. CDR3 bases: TGCAGTGCTACCCCGGGGAACTACGAGCAGTACTTC.